This TCR beta chain stems from a study of CD8 T cells in Susac syndrome. RNA in amounts of roughly 0.5 to 1 ug was reverse transcribed with random hexamers. TCRdb independently ran MiXCR on the immunoSEQ multiplex PCR reads; one entry per CDR3 protein. The sample carries 110,000 or so distinct CDR3 sequences, approximately 91% recorded once. The CDR3 extends over 13 amino acids. Trimming stripped 8 bases from V and 1 base from J, with 11 bases between. The germline gives CDR1 SGHVS, CDR2 FQNEAQ. FACS enriched CD8+ TEMRA cells, while bulk CD8+ and CD4+ were negatively isolated. This receptor was obtained from a human donor in good health. The chain couples TRBV7-8 to TRBJ1-1; the D gene is possibly TRBD1 (5 bases). Sequenced input: CD4+ T cells from PBMCs. CDR3 amino acids: CASDQGRNTEAFF. CDR3 coding DNA: TGTGCCAGCGACCAGGGTAGGAACACTGAAGCTTTCTTT.